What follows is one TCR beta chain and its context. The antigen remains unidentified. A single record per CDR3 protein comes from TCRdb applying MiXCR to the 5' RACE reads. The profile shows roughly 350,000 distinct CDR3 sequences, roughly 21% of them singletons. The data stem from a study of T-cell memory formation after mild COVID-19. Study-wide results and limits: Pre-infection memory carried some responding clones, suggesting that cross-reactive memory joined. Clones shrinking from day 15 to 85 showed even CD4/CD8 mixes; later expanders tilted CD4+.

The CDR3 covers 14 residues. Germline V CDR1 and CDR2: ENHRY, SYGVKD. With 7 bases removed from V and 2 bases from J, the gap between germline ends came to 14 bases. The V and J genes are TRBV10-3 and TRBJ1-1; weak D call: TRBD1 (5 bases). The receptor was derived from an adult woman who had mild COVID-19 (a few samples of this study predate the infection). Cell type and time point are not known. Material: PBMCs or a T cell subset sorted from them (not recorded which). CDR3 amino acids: CAIKPGLGNTEAFF. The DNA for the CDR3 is TGTGCCATCAAACCGGGGCTGGGAAACACTGAAGCTTTCTTT.